The 4 T cell receptor beta chains listed next were all sequenced from one sample in a study of human T cells and chemical hapten exposure. This sample's time point: patch test 3, about 24 weeks after DPC sensitization. Specified treatment: therapeutic diphenylcyclopropenone sensitization with weekly scalp DPC. TCRdb fed the RACE reads into MiXCR, producing one record per CDR3 protein. The table records roughly 69,000 distinct CDR3 sequences, approximately 10% of them present only once. The sequences come from whole blood, collected in connection with sensitization to the hapten diphenylcyclopropenone (DPC). The receptors stem from a woman aged 25-40 years with alopecia areata. Some clones in this sample may be carry-over from other donors' samples.

This clonotype was counted a few times. V and J are TRBV19 and TRBJ1-2; D is perhaps TRBD1 (5 bases). V shed 6 bases and J shed 4 bases, with 18 bases lying between them. Germline V gene data show CDR1 as LNHDA and CDR2 as SQIVND (reference sequence). This CDR3 is built from 15 residues. CDR3 sequence: CASSQYSGYSYGYTF. As DNA, the CDR3 is TGTGCCAGTAGCCAATACTCAGGGTACAGCTATGGCTACACCTTC. The full variable domain, rest sourced from reference TRBV19 and TRBJ1-2, is DGGITQSPKYLFRKEGQNVTLSCEQNLNHDAMYWYRQDPGQGLRLIYYSQIVNDFQKGDIAEGYSVSREKKESFPLTVTSAQKNPTAFYLCASSQYSGYSYGYTFGSGTRLTVV.

Ten or more counts support this clonotype. DNA of the CDR3: TGTGCCAGTACCATGGACAGGGGAAACTATGGCTACACCTTC. Residues: CASTMDRGNYGYTF. This sequence joins TRBV19 and TRBJ1-2; 9 bases agree with TRBD1. The CDR3 consists of 14 residues. V dropped 7 bases and J dropped 2; count of bases not matched to a gene: 5. CDR1 and CDR2 (germline): LNHDA, SQIVND (reference sequence).

The sample holds a few counts of this clonotype. V is TRBV6-2 or TRBV6-3 and J is TRBJ2-2; D uncertain. Trimming removed 0 bases from V and 1 base from J, with 3 bases in between. The CDR3 is made up of 14 amino acids. Germline V gives CDR1 MNHEY, CDR2 SVGEGT. The DNA for the CDR3 is TGTGCCAGCAGTTACTCGGGGAACACCGGGGAGCTGTTTTTT. This codes for CASSYSGNTGELFF.

Points on this clonotype: Given a much more abundant clone one base away, this may be a read error. The gene calls are TRBV6-6 and TRBJ1-4; perhaps TRBD1 as D (6 bases). Trimming took off 6 bases at V and 8 bases at J, with 13 bases between the two ends. Germline lookup yields CDR1 MNHNY and CDR2 SVGAGI (reference sequence). The length of the CDR3 is 13 residues. The CDR3 reads CASRYREGEKLFF. Written as DNA, the CDR3 is TGTGCCAGCAGGTACAGGGAGGGCGAAAAACTGTTTTTT.